This T cell receptor (beta chain) derives from a study of control samples from healthy donors and cancer patients. Assay used: immunoSEQ multiplex PCR; TCRdb lists only in-frame clones, some missing. This sample has around 22,000 clones; around 83% occur once, and the top ten carry around a quarter. This CDR3 has 12 residues. Trimming shortened V by 4 bases and J by 5 bases, and 8 bases separated the two germline ends. Per germline, CDR1 MNHEY and CDR2 SMNVEV (reference sequence). The sample comprised PBMCs. This chain connects TRBV27 to TRBJ1-1; D is unclear. This sequence originates from a man in his 60s with head and neck cancer. Here the CDR3 reads CASSSPITEAFF. The CDR3 nucleotides read TGTGCCAGCAGTTCCCCTATTACTGAAGCTTTCTTT.